This TCR beta chain stems from a study of T cell responses to AZD1222 COVID-19 vaccine. General study results and limits: The breadth and depth of Spike-specific TCRs increased once two AZD1222 doses had been given. Females outnumbered males among donors, who were mostly white British; clonal diversity was possibly underestimated. CD4 TCRs linked to vaccination spanned spike, dominating at 160-218 and 743-854.

Pooling of second doses given at about 4 or about 12 weeks was done. Repertoires were generated with immunoSEQ multiplex PCR, while TCRdb's copy carries only in-frame clones and drops some. The sample lists some 130,000 clones, over 80% occurring once. The CDR3 is made up of 14 amino acids. Trimming left V 6 bases short and J 6 bases short, with 16 bases between. Germline assignment: CDR1 MNHEY and CDR2 SVGAGI. In regard to this clone: Antigen unknown.

The TCR was taken from an adult who received the AZD1222 COVID-19 vaccine. The sample was peripheral blood, taken 28 days after the second AZD1222 dose. V is TRBV6-5 and J is TRBJ2-3; D possibly corresponds to TRBD1 (5 bases). Here the CDR3 reads CASRRQTGRDTQYF. CDR3 bases: TGTGCCAGCAGAAGACAGACTGGACGGGATACGCAGTATTTT.